This T cell receptor beta chain derives from a study of OX40 agonist ivuxolimab in advanced cancers. Study results and limitations: CD4+ and CD8+ blood T cells expanded clonally by week 6 at 0.1 to 3.0 mg/kg. Compared with CD4+, CD8+ T cells on average had more expanded clones.

V was pared by 2 bases and J by 8 bases, with 8 bases between. The CDR3 contains 12 residues. CDR1 and CDR2 (germline): SEHNR, FQNEAQ (reference sequence). Assay: immunoSEQ multiplex PCR; the TCRdb copy retains only in-frame clones and omits some. The table lists tens of thousands of clones, 65% to 90% of them singletons. Details on this clone: Its antigen is currently unknown.

The sequence was obtained from an adult with an advanced solid tumor such as melanoma, head and neck, liver or kidney cancer. The material was CD4+ or CD8+ T cells sorted from blood, obtained in a trial of the OX40 agonist ivuxolimab. This chain connects TRBV7-9 to TRBJ2-3, with D maybe TRBD2 (6 bases). CDR3 loop: CASSLQGGTQYF. The CDR3 coding sequence is TGTGCCAGCAGCTTACAGGGAGGTACGCAGTATTTT.